This entry features one TCR beta chain sequence. No antigen is known for it. The data belong to a study of T cell responses to AZD1222 COVID-19 vaccine. Sequenced by immunoSEQ multiplex PCR; TCRdb stores in-frame clones only, minus some. The data hold about 180,000 clones, with roughly 91% observed a single time. Germline CDR1 SNHLY, CDR2 FYNNEI. Trimming removed 5 bases from V and 8 bases from J, with 6 bases in between. This CDR3 has 11 residues. Study-level results: Donors in the cohort were predominantly white British and more often female, and clonal diversity was possibly underestimated.

The TCR sequence derives from an adult who received the AZD1222 COVID-19 vaccine. The sequenced sample was peripheral blood, obtained 28 days after the second AZD1222 dose. The gene calls are TRBV2 and TRBJ2-2, with D unresolved. The CDR3 sequence is CASSPRGELFF. In DNA, the CDR3 is TGTGCCAGCAGTCCTCGGGGGGAGCTGTTTTTT.